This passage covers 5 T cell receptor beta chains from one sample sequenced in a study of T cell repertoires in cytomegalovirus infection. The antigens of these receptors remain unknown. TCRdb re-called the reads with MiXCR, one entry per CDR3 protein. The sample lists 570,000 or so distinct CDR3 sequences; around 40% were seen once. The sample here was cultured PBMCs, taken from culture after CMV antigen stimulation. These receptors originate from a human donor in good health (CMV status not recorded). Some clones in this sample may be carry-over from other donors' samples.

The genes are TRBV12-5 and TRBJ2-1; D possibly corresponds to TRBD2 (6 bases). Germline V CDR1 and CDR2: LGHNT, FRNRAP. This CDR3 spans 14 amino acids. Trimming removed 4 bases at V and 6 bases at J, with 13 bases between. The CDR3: CASGSGEGFNEQFF. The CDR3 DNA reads TGTGCTAGTGGTTCGGGGGAAGGGTTCAATGAGCAGTTCTTC. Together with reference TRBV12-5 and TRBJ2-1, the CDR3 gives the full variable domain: DARVTQTPRHKVTEMGQEVTMRCQPILGHNTVFWYRQTMMQGLELLAYFRNRAPLDDSGMPKDRFSAEMPDATLATLKIQPSEPRDSAVYFCASGSGEGFNEQFFGPGTRLTVL.

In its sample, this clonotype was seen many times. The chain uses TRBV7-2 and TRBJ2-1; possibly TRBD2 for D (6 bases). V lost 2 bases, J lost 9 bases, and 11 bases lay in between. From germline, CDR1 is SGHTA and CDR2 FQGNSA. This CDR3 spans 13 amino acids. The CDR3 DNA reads TGTGCCAGCAGCTTAATGCCGGGAGTTGAGCAGTTCTTC. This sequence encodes CASSLMPGVEQFF.

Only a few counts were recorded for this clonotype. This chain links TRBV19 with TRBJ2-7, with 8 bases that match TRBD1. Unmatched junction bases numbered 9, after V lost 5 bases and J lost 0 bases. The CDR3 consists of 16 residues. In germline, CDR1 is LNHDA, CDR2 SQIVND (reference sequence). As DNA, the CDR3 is TGTGCCAGTAGTGTCTTCGGACAGGGAGTCTCCTACGAGCAGTACTTC. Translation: CASSVFGQGVSYEQYF.

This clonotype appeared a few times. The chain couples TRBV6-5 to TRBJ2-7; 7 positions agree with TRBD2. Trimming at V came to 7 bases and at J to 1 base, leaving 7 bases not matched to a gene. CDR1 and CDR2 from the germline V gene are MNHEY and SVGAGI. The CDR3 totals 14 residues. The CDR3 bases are TGTGCCAGCACCCGAAGCGGGACTTCCTACGAGCAGTACTTC. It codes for CASTRSGTSYEQYF.

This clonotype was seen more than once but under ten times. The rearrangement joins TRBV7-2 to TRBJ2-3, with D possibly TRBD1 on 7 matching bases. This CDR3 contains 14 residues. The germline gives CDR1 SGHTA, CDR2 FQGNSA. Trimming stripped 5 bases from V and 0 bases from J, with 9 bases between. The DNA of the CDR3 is TGTGCCAGCAGCGCAGGGGGGAGCACAGATACGCAGTATTTT. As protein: CASSAGGSTDTQYF.